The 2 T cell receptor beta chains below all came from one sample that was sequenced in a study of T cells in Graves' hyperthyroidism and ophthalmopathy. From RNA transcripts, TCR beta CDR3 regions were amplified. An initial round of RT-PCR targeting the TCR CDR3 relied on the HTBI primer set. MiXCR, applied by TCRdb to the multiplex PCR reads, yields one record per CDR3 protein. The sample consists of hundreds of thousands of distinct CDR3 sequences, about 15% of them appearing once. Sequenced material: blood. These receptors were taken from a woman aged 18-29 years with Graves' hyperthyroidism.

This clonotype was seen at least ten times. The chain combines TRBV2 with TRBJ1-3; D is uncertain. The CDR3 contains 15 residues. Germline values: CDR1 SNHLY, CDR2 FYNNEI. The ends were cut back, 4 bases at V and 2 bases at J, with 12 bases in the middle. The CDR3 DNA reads TGTGCCAGCAGTGTCAGCCCGAGCGCTGGAAACACCATATATTTT. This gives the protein CASSVSPSAGNTIYF.

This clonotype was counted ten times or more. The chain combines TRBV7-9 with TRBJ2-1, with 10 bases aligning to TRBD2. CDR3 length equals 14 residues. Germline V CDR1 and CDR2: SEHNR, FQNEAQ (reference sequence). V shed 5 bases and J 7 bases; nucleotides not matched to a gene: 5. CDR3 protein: CASSPKREGNEQFF. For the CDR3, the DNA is TGTGCCAGCAGCCCCAAGCGGGAGGGGAATGAGCAGTTCTTC.